The source of this T cell receptor beta chain is a study of cytomegalovirus exposure and HLA in healthy donors. Study outcomes and limitations: In a later analysis, compared with equally common non-associated chains, HLA-associated beta chains were more expanded. Sequences of the TCR beta chain were said to predict the HLA-A and HLA-B alleles of most subjects accurately. Across donors, presence/absence analyses took sequencing depth to be roughly uniform.

Trimming removed 4 bases from V and 3 bases from J, with 10 bases in between. Germline V gives CDR1 MGHRA, CDR2 YSYEKL. The CDR3 loop spans 14 amino acids. As concerns this clone: Its antigen is still unknown.

13 Jbeta primers and 60 Vbeta primers were used for the PCR. The assay was immunoSEQ multiplex PCR, and TCRdb's table has in-frame clones only and misses some. The sample records around 190,000 clones, 75% to 90% being singletons. The V call is TRBV4-1, the J call TRBJ1-5, with D unclear. The sample consisted of PBMCs. The sequence was collected from a woman under 40 in good health and CMV-seronegative. In DNA, the CDR3 is TGCGCCAGCAGCCTATTAGAGGCCAATCAGCCCCAGCATTTT. This sequence encodes CASSLLEANQPQHF.